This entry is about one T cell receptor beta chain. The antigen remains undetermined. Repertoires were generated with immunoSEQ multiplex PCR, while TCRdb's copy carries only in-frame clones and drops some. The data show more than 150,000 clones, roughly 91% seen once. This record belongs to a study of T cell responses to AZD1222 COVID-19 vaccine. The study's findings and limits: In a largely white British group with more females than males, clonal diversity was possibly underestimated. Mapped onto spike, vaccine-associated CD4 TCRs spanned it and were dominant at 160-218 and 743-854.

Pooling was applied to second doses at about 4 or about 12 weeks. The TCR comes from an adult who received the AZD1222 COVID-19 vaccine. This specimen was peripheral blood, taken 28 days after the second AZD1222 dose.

The CDR3 spells CASRLDRYSNQPQHF. CDR3 bases: TGTGCCAGCAGACTCGACCGCTATAGCAATCAGCCCCAGCATTTT. This sequence joins TRBV7-2 and TRBJ1-5; no clear D gene. Between the trimmed V and J ends, which lost 6 bases and 0 bases, there was a span of 12 bases. Germline-derived CDR1 and CDR2 are SGHTA and FQGNSA. The CDR3 covers 15 residues.